This entry features one T cell receptor (beta chain) sequence. TCRdb's copy holds only in-frame clones and misses some; the assay was immunoSEQ multiplex PCR. The table lists 43,000 or so clones, about 90% of them singletons. The source of the sample is a study of T cell responses to AZD1222 COVID-19 vaccine. Germline V lookup: CDR1 SGHRS, CDR2 YFSETQ. Trimming took 0 bases from V and 6 from J; bases not matched to a gene: 4. The CDR3 runs 16 residues. The source was peripheral blood, collected 28 days after the second AZD1222 dose. This rearrangement joins TRBV5-1 to TRBJ2-2; 11 bases match TRBD2. The clonotype was recovered from an adult who received the AZD1222 COVID-19 vaccine. Here the CDR3 reads CASSLDISGGAGELFF. The CDR3 DNA follows: TGCGCCAGCAGCTTGGATATTAGCGGGGGGGCCGGGGAGCTGTTTTTT.